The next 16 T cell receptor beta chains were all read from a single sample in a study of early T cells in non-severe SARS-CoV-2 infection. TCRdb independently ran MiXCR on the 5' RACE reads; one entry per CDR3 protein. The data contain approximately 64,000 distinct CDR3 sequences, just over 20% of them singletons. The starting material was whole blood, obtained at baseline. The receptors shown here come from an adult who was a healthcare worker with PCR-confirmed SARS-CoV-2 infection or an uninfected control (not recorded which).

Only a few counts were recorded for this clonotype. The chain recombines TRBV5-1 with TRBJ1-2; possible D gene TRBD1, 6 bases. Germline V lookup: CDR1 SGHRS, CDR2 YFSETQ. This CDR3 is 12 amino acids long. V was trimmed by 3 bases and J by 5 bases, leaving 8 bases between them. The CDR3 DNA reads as TGCGCCAGCAGCTCCAGGGGATATGGCTACACCTTC. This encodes CASSSRGYGYTF. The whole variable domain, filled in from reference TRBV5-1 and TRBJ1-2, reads KAGVTQTPRYLIKTRGQQVTLSCSPISGHRSVSWYQQTPGQGLQFLFEYFSETQRNKGNFPGRFSGRQFSNSRSEMNVSTLELGDSALYLCASSSRGYGYTFGSGTRLTVV.

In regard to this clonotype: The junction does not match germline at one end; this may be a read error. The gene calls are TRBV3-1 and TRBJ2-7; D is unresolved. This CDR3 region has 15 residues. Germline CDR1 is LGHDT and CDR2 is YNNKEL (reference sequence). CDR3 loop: CVSSQDRSLLGLQYF. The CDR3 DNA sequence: TGTGTCAGCAGCCAAGATAGGAGTCTTCTGGGCCTGCAGTACTTC.

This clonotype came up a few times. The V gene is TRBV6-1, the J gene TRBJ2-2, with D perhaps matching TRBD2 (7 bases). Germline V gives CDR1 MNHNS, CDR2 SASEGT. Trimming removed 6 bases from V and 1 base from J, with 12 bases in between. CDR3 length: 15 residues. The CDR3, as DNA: TGTGCCAGCAGGGGCGGGGGCCGGAACACCGGGGAGCTGTTTTTT. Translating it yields CASRGGGRNTGELFF.

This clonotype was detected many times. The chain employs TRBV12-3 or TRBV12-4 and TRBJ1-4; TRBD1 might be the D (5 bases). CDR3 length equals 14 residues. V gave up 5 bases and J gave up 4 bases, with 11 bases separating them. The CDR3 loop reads CASSGDGNNEKLFF. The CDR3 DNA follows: TGTGCCAGCAGTGGGGACGGAAATAATGAAAAACTGTTTTTT.

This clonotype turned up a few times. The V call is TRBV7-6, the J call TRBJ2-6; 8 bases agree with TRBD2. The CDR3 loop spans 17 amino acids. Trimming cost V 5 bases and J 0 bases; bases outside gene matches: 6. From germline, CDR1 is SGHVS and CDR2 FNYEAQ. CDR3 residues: CASSPGLVISGANVLTF. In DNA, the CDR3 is TGTGCCAGCAGCCCGGGACTAGTTATCTCTGGGGCCAACGTCCTGACTTTC.

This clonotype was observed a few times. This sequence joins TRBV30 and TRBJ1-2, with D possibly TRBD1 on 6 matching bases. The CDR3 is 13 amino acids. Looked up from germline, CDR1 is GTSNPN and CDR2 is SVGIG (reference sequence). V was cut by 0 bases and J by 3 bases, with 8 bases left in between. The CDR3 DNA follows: TGTGCCTGGAGTGTAAGGACAGACTATGGCTACACCTTC. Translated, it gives CAWSVRTDYGYTF.

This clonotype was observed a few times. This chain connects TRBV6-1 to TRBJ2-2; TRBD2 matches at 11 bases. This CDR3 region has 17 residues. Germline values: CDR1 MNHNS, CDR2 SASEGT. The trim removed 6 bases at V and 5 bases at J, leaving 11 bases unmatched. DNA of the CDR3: TGTGCCAGCAGGACACCTAGCGGGGGGCGGAGGACCGGGGAGCTGTTTTTT. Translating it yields CASRTPSGGRRTGELFF.

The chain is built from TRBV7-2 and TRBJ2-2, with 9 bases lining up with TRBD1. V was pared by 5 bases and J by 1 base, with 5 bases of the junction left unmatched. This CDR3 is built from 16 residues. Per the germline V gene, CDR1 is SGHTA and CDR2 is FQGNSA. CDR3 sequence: CASSPRGQGNTGELFF. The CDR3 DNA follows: TGTGCCAGCAGCCCTCGGGGACAGGGGAACACCGGGGAGCTGTTTTTT.

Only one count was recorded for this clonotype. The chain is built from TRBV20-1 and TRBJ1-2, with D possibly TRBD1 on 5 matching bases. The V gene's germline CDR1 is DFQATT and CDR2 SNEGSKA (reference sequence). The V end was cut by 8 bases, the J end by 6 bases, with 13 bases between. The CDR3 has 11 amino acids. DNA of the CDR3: TGCAGTATGACAGCGAGTGATGGCTACACCTTC. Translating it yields CSMTASDGYTF.

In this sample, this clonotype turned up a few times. CDR3 sequence (DNA): TGCGCCAGCAGCTTGCTCGGGGTAGATACGCAGTATTTT. Translating it yields CASSLLGVDTQYF. The genes are TRBV5-1 and TRBJ2-3; possibly TRBD2 for D (5 bases). The CDR3 loop spans 13 amino acids. From germline, CDR1 is SGHRS and CDR2 YFSETQ. The V gene lost 1 base and the J gene lost 5 bases, with 8 bases spanning the gap.

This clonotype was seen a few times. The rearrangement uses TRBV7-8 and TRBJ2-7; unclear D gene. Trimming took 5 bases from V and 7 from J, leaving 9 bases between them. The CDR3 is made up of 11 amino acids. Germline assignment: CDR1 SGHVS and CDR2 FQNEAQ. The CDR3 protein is CASSQEVEQYF. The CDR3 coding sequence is TGTGCCAGCAGCCAAGAAGTAGAGCAGTACTTC.

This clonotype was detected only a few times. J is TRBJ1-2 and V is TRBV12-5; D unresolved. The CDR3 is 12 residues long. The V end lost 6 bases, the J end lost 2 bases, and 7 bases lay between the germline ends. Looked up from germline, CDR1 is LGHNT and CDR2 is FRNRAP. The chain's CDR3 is CASGGINYGYTF. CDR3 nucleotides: TGTGCTAGTGGAGGTATCAACTATGGCTACACCTTC.

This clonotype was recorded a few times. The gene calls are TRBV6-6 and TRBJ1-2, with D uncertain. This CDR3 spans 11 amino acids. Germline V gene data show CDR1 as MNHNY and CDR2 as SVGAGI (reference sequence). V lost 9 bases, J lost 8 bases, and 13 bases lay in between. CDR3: CASGPPEGYTF. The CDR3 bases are TGTGCCAGTGGACCACCGGAGGGCTACACCTTC.

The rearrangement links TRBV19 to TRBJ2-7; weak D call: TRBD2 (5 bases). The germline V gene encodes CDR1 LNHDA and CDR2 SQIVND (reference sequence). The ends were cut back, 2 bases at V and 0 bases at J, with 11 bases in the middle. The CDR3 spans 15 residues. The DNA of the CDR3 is TGTGCCAGTAGTATACGGACTGCCCTCTCCTACGAGCAGTACTTC. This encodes CASSIRTALSYEQYF.

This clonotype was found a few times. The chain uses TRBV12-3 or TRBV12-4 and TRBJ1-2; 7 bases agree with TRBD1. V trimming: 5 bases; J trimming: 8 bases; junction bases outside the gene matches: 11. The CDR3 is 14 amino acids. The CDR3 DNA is TGTGCCAGCAGTCTAAGGGCCGACAGGGCGGGCTACACCTTC. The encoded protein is CASSLRADRAGYTF.

CDR3 sequence reads: CASSVQRLDTIYF. The CDR3 bases are TGTGCCAGCAGTGTCCAGAGACTGGACACCATATATTTT. V usage is TRBV6-1 and J usage is TRBJ1-3, with D unclear. Germline loops: CDR1 MNHNS, CDR2 SASEGT. Deletions cut 4 bases from V and 8 bases from J, with 12 bases between. This CDR3 has 13 amino acids.